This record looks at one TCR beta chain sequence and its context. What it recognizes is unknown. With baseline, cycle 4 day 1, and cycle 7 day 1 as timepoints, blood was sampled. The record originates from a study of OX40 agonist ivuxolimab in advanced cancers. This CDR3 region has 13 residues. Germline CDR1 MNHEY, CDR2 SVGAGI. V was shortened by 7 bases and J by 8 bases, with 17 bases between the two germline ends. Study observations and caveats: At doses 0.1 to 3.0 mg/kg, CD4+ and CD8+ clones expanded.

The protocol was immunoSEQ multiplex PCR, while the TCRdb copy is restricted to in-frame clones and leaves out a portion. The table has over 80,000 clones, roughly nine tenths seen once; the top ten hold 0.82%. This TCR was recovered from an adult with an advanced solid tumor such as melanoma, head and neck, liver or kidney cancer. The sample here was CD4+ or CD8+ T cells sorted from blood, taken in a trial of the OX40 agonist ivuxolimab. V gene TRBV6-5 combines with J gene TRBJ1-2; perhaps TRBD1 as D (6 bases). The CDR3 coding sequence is TGTGCCAGCACCAAGGCAGGGGCGCCGGGCTACACCTTC. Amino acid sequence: CASTKAGAPGYTF.